The rows below give T cell receptor beta chains drawn from one sample of a study of Ad26.COV2.S vaccination and SARS-CoV-2 variants. TCRdb's copy holds only in-frame clones and misses some; the assay was immunoSEQ multiplex PCR. The profile shows roughly 380,000 clones, approximately 87% of them singletons. Specimen: peripheral blood, collected in a trial of Ad26.COV2.S vaccine versus placebo. These receptors were collected from a person aged 18-65 years who received the Ad26.COV2.S COVID-19 vaccine or a placebo. Each CDR3 is given with its conserved first and last residue. D genes are given only for firm matches. Clone size is given for some rows only: seen once, a few or many times, or a class if the clone is expanded.

abundance	j_gene	v_gene	d_gene	CDR3nt	CDR3aa
NA	TRBJ2-7	TRBV28	TRBD1	TGTGCCAGCTCGAATCGGACAGGGTTGTACGAGCAGTACTTC	CASSNRTGLYEQYF
NA	TRBJ1-4	TRBV10-3	NA	TGTGCCATCACTGGAGGGGAAAAACTGTTTTTT	CAITGGEKLFF
NA	TRBJ2-7	TRBV19	NA	TGTGCCAGTAGTCGGGGGCGAGGGTACGAGCAGTACTTC	CASSRGRGYEQYF
NA	TRBJ2-3	TRBV7-3	TRBD2	TGTGCCAGCAGCTTAATGGGGGGAGGGCGCAGCACAGATACGCAGTATTTT	CASSLMGGGRSTDTQYF
NA	TRBJ2-5	TRBV9	NA	TGTGCCAGCAGCGTCTGGGGGGAGACAGGGATGGAGACCCAGTACTTC	CASSVWGETGMETQYF
NA	TRBJ2-1	TRBV13	NA	TGTGCCAGCAGCCAGGCCCGACAAGGGCCCTCGTTCGCTGAGCAGTTCTTC	CASSQARQGPSFAEQFF
NA	TRBJ2-1	TRBV7-3	NA	TGTGCCAGCAGCTCTCAAATTAGCTCCTACAATGAGCAGTTCTTC	CASSSQISSYNEQFF
NA	TRBJ1-1	TRBV9	TRBD1	TGTGCCAGCAGCCCCGGGACAGGGAGGGAGAACACTGAAGCTTTCTTT	CASSPGTGRENTEAFF
NA	TRBJ1-2	TRBV6-4	NA	TGTGCCAGCAGTGTGTCAGGGCAGGGTGGCTACACCTTC	CASSVSGQGGYTF
NA	TRBJ2-1	TRBV19	TRBD1	TGTGCCAGTAGTACCGACCGGACAGGCCGGAATTACAATGAGCAGTTCTTC	CASSTDRTGRNYNEQFF
few	TRBJ1-2	TRBV2	TRBD1	TGTGCCAGCAGGGTGTCAGGGGGCGCAGGCTACACCTTC	CASRVSGGAGYTF
NA	TRBJ2-7	TRBV25-1	NA	TGTGCCAGCAGTGAATATAATAGGGGAATCTACGAGCAGTACTTC	CASSEYNRGIYEQYF
NA	TRBJ1-6	TRBV12-3/TRBV12-4	TRBD1	TGTGCCAGCGGTCAGGGGGATTCACCCCTCCACTTT	CASGQGDSPLHF
NA	TRBJ2-2	TRBV11-3	NA	TGTGCCAGCAGCCCAACCGCAGGGGCGCACACCGGGGAGCTGTTTTTT	CASSPTAGAHTGELFF
NA	TRBJ1-3	TRBV21-1	NA	TGTGCCAGCAGTGGACCGGTTGACAGAGACGAGCGAGCTGGAAACACCATATATTTT	CASSGPVDRDERAGNTIYF
once	TRBJ1-4	TRBV7-8	NA	TGTGCCAGCAGTACTCAGGGGTTTGGAGAAAAACTGTTTTTT	CASSTQGFGEKLFF
many	TRBJ2-3	TRBV6-4	NA	TGTGCCAGCAGTGGCGGGGAGACGGATACGCAGTATTTT	CASSGGETDTQYF
NA	TRBJ2-1	TRBV6-5	TRBD2	TGTGCCAGCAGTCCTAGCGGGGGGGCCTACAATGAGCAGTTCTTC	CASSPSGGAYNEQFF
NA	TRBJ1-3	TRBV7-9	NA	TGTGCCAGCAGCTTAGTGGGGTCCGCCGGGAACACCATATATTTT	CASSLVGSAGNTIYF
NA	TRBJ2-1	TRBV3-1/TRBV3-2	NA	TGTGCCAGCAGCCAAACGGGACAGGGACTAGGCAATGAGCAGTTCTTC	CASSQTGQGLGNEQFF
once	TRBJ2-3	TRBV6-1	NA	TGTGCCAGCAGTGAAGGCCTGGTGACAGTGAGCACAGATACGCAGTATTTT	CASSEGLVTVSTDTQYF
NA	TRBJ1-2	TRBV7-9	NA	TGTGCCAGCAGCCCCCAAGGTGGGGACTATGGCTACACCTTC	CASSPQGGDYGYTF
NA	TRBJ2-7	TRBV10-3	NA	TGTGCCATCAGTGACCCGGGCGGATGGTACGAGCAGTACTTC	CAISDPGGWYEQYF
NA	TRBJ2-7	TRBV4-3	TRBD2	TGCGCCAGCAGCCCCCAGGCGTTTTGGCTAGCGGGGACTTTCTACGAGCAGTACTTC	CASSPQAFWLAGTFYEQYF
NA	TRBJ2-6	TRBV14	NA	TGTGCCAGCAGCCAAGATTCGTCCTCTGGGGCCAACGTCCTGACTTTC	CASSQDSSSGANVLTF
NA	TRBJ2-7	TRBV3-1/TRBV3-2	TRBD2	TGTGCCAGCAGCCCTCTACTAGCGGGGGGGCAGTGGTACTTC	CASSPLLAGGQWYF
NA	TRBJ1-5	TRBV28	NA	TGTGCCAGCACCTTTGAACCGGGACTGAGAGGGAATCAGCCCCAGCATTTT	CASTFEPGLRGNQPQHF
NA	TRBJ2-5	TRBV7-8	TRBD1	TGTGCCAGCAGCCCCGGTCAGGACAGGGTAATAAAGACCCAGTACTTC	CASSPGQDRVIKTQYF
NA	TRBJ1-1	TRBV19	NA	TGTGCCAGTAGTATATCCCCGGGGGGGCGTGGCACTGAAGCTTTCTTT	CASSISPGGRGTEAFF
NA	TRBJ2-1	TRBV7-2	TRBD2	TGTGCCAGCAGCGTAGCGGGCCAGCAGTTCTTC	CASSVAGQQFF
NA	TRBJ1-2	TRBV27	NA	TGTGCCAGCAGTTTTGGGGCGGGGGGCTACACCTTC	CASSFGAGGYTF
NA	TRBJ1-2	TRBV12-3/TRBV12-4	NA	TGTGCCAGCAGTGGCAACAGAGATGGCTACACCTTC	CASSGNRDGYTF
NA	TRBJ2-1	TRBV7-9	NA	TGTGCCAGCAGCCACCCCGTCTATGAGCAGTTCTTC	CASSHPVYEQFF
NA	TRBJ1-5	TRBV7-9	TRBD1	TGTGCCAGCAGCTTGGACAGGGGAGATCAGCCCCAGCATTTT	CASSLDRGDQPQHF
NA	TRBJ2-3	TRBV7-3	NA	TGTGCCAGCAGCTCTTCTGTGGACCTGGGGGATACGCAGTATTTT	CASSSSVDLGDTQYF
NA	TRBJ2-1	TRBV7-2	NA	TGTGCCAGCAGCTTCACGACTACCGGCGGCGAGCAGTTCTTC	CASSFTTTGGEQFF
NA	TRBJ2-3	TRBV11-3	NA	TGTGCCAGCAGCTTAGATGGTGCGGTCCCCACAGATACGCAGTATTTT	CASSLDGAVPTDTQYF
NA	TRBJ1-1	TRBV7-2	NA	TGTGCCAGCAGCTTAGAAGCCTGGGCAAGTGAAGCTTTCTTT	CASSLEAWASEAFF
NA	TRBJ1-1	TRBV27	NA	TGTGCCAGTTCGGACGGCATGAACACTGAAGCTTTCTTT	CASSDGMNTEAFF
NA	TRBJ2-7	TRBV23-1	NA	TGCGCCAGCAGTCACCCCGATGGCAGGGTCGGACTCAAGCAGTACTTC	CASSHPDGRVGLKQYF
NA	TRBJ2-7	TRBV18	TRBD1	TGTGCCAGCTCACCCGTTGGGACAGGGCGAGCCTACGAGCAGTACTTC	CASSPVGTGRAYEQYF
NA	TRBJ1-3	TRBV5-4	TRBD1	TGTGCCAGCAGCTCAGGGGGCGACGGAAACACCATATATTTT	CASSSGGDGNTIYF
NA	TRBJ2-7	TRBV7-9	TRBD1	TGTGCCAGCAGCTTAGGTATAGGACAGGGGCCCTACGAGCAGTACTTC	CASSLGIGQGPYEQYF
NA	TRBJ1-6	TRBV27	NA	TGTGCCAGCAGTTTTGGGCCACCCCTTAATTCACCCCTCCACTTT	CASSFGPPLNSPLHF
NA	TRBJ2-3	TRBV7-6	NA	TGTGCCAGCAGTCTACAACCACAGGTGGATACGCAGTATTTT	CASSLQPQVDTQYF
NA	TRBJ1-2	TRBV5-1	TRBD1	TGCGCCAGCAGCTCCGAGGGGGCCACCTTTAACTATGGCTACACCTTC	CASSSEGATFNYGYTF
NA	TRBJ2-7	TRBV5-6	NA	TGTGCCAGCAGCTTGAGGTACTACGAGCAGTACTTC	CASSLRYYEQYF
NA	TRBJ1-1	TRBV30	NA	TGTGCCTGGACCTCCTCCGGGGGATACACTGAAGCTTTCTTT	CAWTSSGGYTEAFF
NA	TRBJ1-2	TRBV18	TRBD1	TGTGCCAGCTCACCTCGACAGGGAAGCTATGGCTACACCTTC	CASSPRQGSYGYTF
once	TRBJ2-6	TRBV28	NA	TGTGCCAGCAGTTTTCCCCTCAGGGGTGGGGCCAACGTCCTGACTTTC	CASSFPLRGGANVLTF
NA	TRBJ2-3	TRBV7-6	TRBD2	TGTGCCAGCAGCTTTAGCGGGGGTAGCACAGATACGCAGTATTTT	CASSFSGGSTDTQYF